This T cell receptor beta chain is drawn from a study of shared clonotypes between healthy human individuals. Clones were read by immunoSEQ multiplex PCR, and TCRdb kept only the in-frame ones, dropping some. The table lists 150,000 to 200,000 clones, 90% to 95% of them singletons, with 0.067% in the top ten. CDR3 length: 17 amino acids. Germline loops: CDR1 KGHSH, CDR2 LQKENI. V was cut by 2 bases and J by 9 bases, with 22 bases left in between. Sequenced sample: naive CD4+ T cells sorted from blood. As to subset: CD45RA+ positively selected. The origin of this receptor is a woman in her twenties or thirties in good health. The chain joins TRBV18 to TRBJ2-2, with D uncertain. The CDR3 loop reads CASSPFLSVTTPRELFF. DNA for the CDR3: TGTGCCAGCTCACCATTCCTCTCAGTGACCACCCCCAGGGAGCTGTTTTTT.